These 25 T cell receptor beta chains came from one sample sequenced in a study of OX40 agonist ivuxolimab in advanced cancers. Libraries were prepared by immunoSEQ multiplex PCR; TCRdb keeps only in-frame clonotypes and omits some of them. In the table there are 65,000 to 70,000 clones, nearly 85% of which are singletons. The sequences come from CD4+ or CD8+ T cells sorted from blood, collected in a trial of the OX40 agonist ivuxolimab. The source is an adult with an advanced solid tumor such as melanoma, head and neck, liver or kidney cancer.

In nucleotides, the CDR3 is TGTGCCTGGGCCAGGGACGGATTCTACGAGCAGTACTTC. Translation gives CAWARDGFYEQYF. This chain connects TRBV30 to TRBJ2-7, with D perhaps assigned TRBD1 or TRBD2 (5 bases each). The CDR3 loop spans 13 amino acids. V gave up 5 bases and J gave up 3 bases, with 14 bases separating them. Germline CDR1 and CDR2: GTSNPN and SVGIG (reference sequence). The variable domain in full, completed from reference TRBV30 and TRBJ2-7, reads SQTIHQWPATLVQPVGSPLSLECTVEGTSNPNLYWYRQAAGRGLQLLFYSVGIGQISSEVPQNLSASRPQDRQFILSSKKLLLSDSGFYLCAWARDGFYEQYFGPGTRLTVT.

The chain recombines TRBV28 with TRBJ1-1; 10 bases agree with TRBD1. Germline values: CDR1 MDHEN, CDR2 SYDVKM. The CDR3 consists of 15 residues. V lost 6 bases, J lost 3 bases, and 7 bases stayed unmatched. The CDR3, as DNA: TGTGCCAGCAGGTATTGGGACAGGGGCGACACTGAAGCTTTCTTT. Its protein is CASRYWDRGDTEAFF.

The chain joins TRBV18 to TRBJ2-5; TRBD1 agrees at 9 bases. The CDR3 runs to 15 residues. Germline lookup yields CDR1 KGHSH and CDR2 LQKENI. The J segment lost 2 bases and the V segment lost 3 bases, leaving 4 bases of the junction unmatched. The CDR3 DNA is TGTGCCAGCTCACCCAGACAGGGGGAGCAAGAGACCCAGTACTTC. Residues: CASSPRQGEQETQYF.

This clone came up once. J is TRBJ2-6 and V is TRBV9; unclear D gene. Germline CDR1 is SGDLS and CDR2 is YYNGEE. The CDR3 has 15 amino acids. V lost 0 bases and J 2 bases, leaving 6 bases between the germline ends. CDR3: CASSVGVPGANVLTF. The CDR3 coding sequence is TGTGCCAGCAGCGTAGGGGTCCCTGGGGCCAACGTCCTGACTTTC.

The rearrangement links TRBV6-6 to TRBJ1-5; maybe TRBD1 (5 bases). CDR1 is MNHNY and CDR2 is SVGAGI in the germline V gene (reference sequence). The V gene lost 4 bases and the J gene lost 10 bases, with 17 bases spanning the gap. The CDR3 sequence is 14 residues long. The CDR3 protein is CASSSRQGVKPQHF. The CDR3 coding sequence is TGTGCCAGCAGTTCTCGGCAGGGAGTCAAACCCCAGCATTTT.

This chain joins TRBV5-1 and TRBJ2-3; 9 bases align to TRBD2. The ends lost 0 bases at V and 0 bases at J; junction bases unmatched: 8. The CDR3 contains 18 residues. Germline CDR1 reads SGHRS; CDR2 reads YFSETQ. CDR3 region: CASSLGYGGGASTDTQYF. The DNA for the CDR3 is TGCGCCAGCAGCTTGGGTTACGGCGGGGGGGCCAGCACAGATACGCAGTATTTT.

The V gene is TRBV2, the J gene TRBJ2-1, with D perhaps being TRBD1 or TRBD2 (5 bases each). Germline CDR1 and CDR2: SNHLY and FYNNEI. Trimming took 2 bases from V and 14 from J, leaving 16 bases between them. CDR3 size: 13 residues. Here the CDR3 reads CASSELLDGTKFF. The CDR3, as DNA: TGTGCCAGCAGTGAACTGCTAGACGGGACCAAGTTCTTC.

CDR3 nucleotides: TGTGCCAGCACCAAATCCGTGCGGGGTGCCCAGTACTTC. The encoded protein is CASTKSVRGAQYF. The V and J genes are TRBV7-2 and TRBJ2-5; TRBD2 might be the D (6 bases). Germline values: CDR1 SGHTA, CDR2 FQGNSA. The CDR3 length is 13 residues. Deletions cut 7 bases from V and 9 bases from J, with 18 bases between. Supplemented by reference TRBV7-2 and TRBJ2-5, the full variable domain reads GAGVSQSPSNKVTEKGKDVELRCDPISGHTALYWYRQSLGQGLEFLIYFQGNSAPDKSGLPSDRFSAERTGGSVSTLTIQRTQQEDSAVYLCASTKSVRGAQYFGPGTRLLVL.

The gene calls are TRBV2 and TRBJ2-7; 7 positions match TRBD1. The germline gives CDR1 SNHLY, CDR2 FYNNEI. V lost 6 bases, J lost 3 bases, and 14 bases stayed unmatched. The CDR3 runs to 16 residues. The CDR3 DNA sequence: TGTGCCAGCAGCTTGGAACCAGGGGGTGATGGCTACGAGCAGTACTTC. This encodes CASSLEPGGDGYEQYF. The variable domain in full, with the rest retrieved from reference TRBV2 and TRBJ2-7, is EPEVTQTPSHQVTQMGQEVILRCVPISNHLYFYWYRQILGQKVEFLVSFYNNEISEKSEIFDDQFSVERPDGSNFTLKIRSTKLEDSAMYFCASSLEPGGDGYEQYFGPGTRLTVT.

For the CDR3, the DNA is TGTGCCAGTACCTCAACCAACACCGGGGAGCTGTTTTTT. Its translation is CASTSTNTGELFF. V gene TRBV19 combines with J gene TRBJ2-2; D unclear. The CDR3 loop spans 13 amino acids. From germline, CDR1 is LNHDA and CDR2 SQIVND (reference sequence). With 7 bases removed from V and 2 bases from J, the gap between germline ends came to 8 bases.

The chain recombines TRBV27 with TRBJ2-3; the match to TRBD2 covers 7 bases. The CDR3 loop spans 17 amino acids. V was pared by 6 bases and J by 0 bases, with 12 bases of the junction left unmatched. Germline CDR1 is MNHEY and CDR2 is SMNVEV (reference sequence). The CDR3 nucleotides are TGTGCCAGCAGCCTCCGGAGCGCGGGGGTTAGCACAGATACGCAGTATTTT. Translated: CASSLRSAGVSTDTQYF.

The V gene is TRBV5-4, the J gene TRBJ1-3; 12 nucleotides align to TRBD1. Per the germline V gene, CDR1 is SGHNT and CDR2 is YYREEE (reference sequence). CDR3 length equals 16 residues. J gave up 8 bases and V 0 bases, and 6 bases lay outside the gene matches. CDR3: CASSLGGTGGMDTIYF. Written as DNA, the CDR3 is TGTGCCAGCAGCTTGGGAGGGACAGGGGGCATGGACACCATATATTTT.

V is TRBV10-3 and J is TRBJ2-1; 12 bases match TRBD1. J was trimmed by 9 bases and V by 0 bases; bases with no gene match: 9. The length of the CDR3 is 17 residues. The germline V gene encodes CDR1 ENHRY and CDR2 SYGVKD. The CDR3 here is CAISESMGQGALGEQFF. CDR3 DNA: TGTGCCATCAGTGAGTCAATGGGACAGGGGGCCCTCGGTGAGCAGTTCTTC.

This chain connects TRBV7-2 to TRBJ2-5; no firm D call. Trimming removed 5 bases from V and 4 bases from J, with 14 bases in between. CDR3 length: 14 residues. The V gene's germline CDR1 is SGHTA and CDR2 FQGNSA. The CDR3 DNA sequence: TGTGCCAGCAGCCCCCTCGGCTCGGCAGAGACCCAGTACTTC. Its translation: CASSPLGSAETQYF.

V is TRBV19 and J is TRBJ2-2; D unclear. The V and J ends lost 6 bases and 5 bases respectively, with 13 bases between them. CDR1 is LNHDA, CDR2 SQIVND, per germline (reference sequence). CDR3 length equals 14 residues. The CDR3 here is CASRSGLGTGELFF. The CDR3 bases are TGTGCCAGTAGGAGTGGTCTGGGAACCGGGGAGCTGTTTTTT.

The chain employs TRBV4-2 and TRBJ2-1, with TRBD2 identical over 7 bases. In germline, CDR1 is LGHNA, CDR2 YNFKEQ. The CDR3 consists of 17 residues. The V segment lost 0 bases and the J segment 2 bases; nucleotides outside the gene matches: 7. CDR3: CASSQDRGRGTYNEQFF. The CDR3 DNA sequence: TGTGCCAGCAGCCAAGATCGCGGGAGAGGAACCTACAATGAGCAGTTCTTC.

This clone was picked up one time. The V and J genes are TRBV6-1 and TRBJ1-6; 10 bases agree with TRBD1. The V gene's germline CDR1 is MNHNS and CDR2 SASEGT. The CDR3 is 15 residues long. V dropped 6 bases and J dropped 7; count of bases not matched to a gene: 6. CDR3 nucleotide sequence: TGTGCCAGCAGGGAACCGGGACAGGGGAATTCACCCCTCCACTTT. This codes for CASREPGQGNSPLHF.

The chain recombines TRBV27 with TRBJ1-2, with D perhaps matching TRBD1 (6 bases). V lost 0 bases and J lost 0, with 14 bases in between. Germline-derived CDR1 and CDR2 are MNHEY and SMNVEV (reference sequence). The CDR3 totals 17 residues. The CDR3 nucleotides read TGTGCCAGCAGTTTATCGTGGGGGGGGGCGGCTAACTATGGCTACACCTTC. Protein sequence: CASSLSWGGAANYGYTF.

The table lists this clone with a count of one. V usage is TRBV7-2 and J usage is TRBJ2-3, with TRBD1 identical over 7 bases. V lost 8 bases, J lost 2 bases, and 7 bases stayed unmatched. Germline assignment: CDR1 SGHTA and CDR2 FQGNSA. The CDR3 is 14 residues long. The CDR3 loop reads CASEGQRITDTQYF. The CDR3 DNA follows: TGTGCCAGCGAGGGACAGAGGATCACAGATACGCAGTATTTT.

V usage is TRBV15 and J usage is TRBJ2-5; TRBD2 is a possible D gene (6 bases). The CDR3 sequence is 15 residues long. Germline CDR1 reads LNHNV; CDR2 reads YYDKDF (reference sequence). V was cut by 2 bases and J by 9 bases, with 19 bases left in between. The DNA for the CDR3 is TGTGCCACCAGCAGACCCGGGGGTAGCCGGATGGCCCAGTACTTC. It encodes CATSRPGGSRMAQYF.

The V call is TRBV7-8, the J call TRBJ1-1; 7 bases map to TRBD1. J was trimmed by 2 bases and V by 4 bases; bases with no gene match: 7. CDR3 size: 15 residues. Germline assignment: CDR1 SGHVS and CDR2 FQNEAQ. The CDR3 DNA follows: TGTGCCAGCAGCTCAGGGGGACACCCAAACACTGAAGCTTTCTTT. It is translated as CASSSGGHPNTEAFF. Combining the CDR3 with reference TRBV7-8 and TRBJ1-1 gives the whole variable domain GAGVSQSPRYKVAKRGQDVALRCDPISGHVSLFWYQQALGQGPEFLTYFQNEAQLDKSGLPSDRFFAERPEGSVSTLKIQRTQQEDSAVYLCASSSGGHPNTEAFFGQGTRLTVV.

V is TRBV7-2 and J is TRBJ1-2, with D possibly TRBD1 on 5 matching bases. The germline CDR1 and CDR2 sequences are SGHTA and FQGNSA. The length of the CDR3 is 14 residues. The ends were cut back, 4 bases at V and 6 bases at J, with 15 bases in the middle. The CDR3 nucleotides read TGTGCCAGCAGCTCCCGCGCCTTGGGGGATGGCTACACCTTC. Residues: CASSSRALGDGYTF.

As to this clone: Other nucleotide sequences in the sample specify the same CDR3. The gene calls are TRBV5-1 and TRBJ2-5, with D maybe TRBD1 (6 bases). The CDR3 is made up of 14 amino acids. Germline V gives CDR1 SGHRS, CDR2 YFSETQ. The V end lost 0 bases, the J end lost 2 bases, and 8 bases lay between the germline ends. The CDR3 region is CASSLGTAQETQYF. Here the CDR3 DNA reads TGCGCCAGCAGCTTGGGGACAGCTCAAGAGACCCAGTACTTC.

This chain connects TRBV9 to TRBJ2-1, with a tentative D call TRBD2 (5 bases). CDR3 length: 15 residues. CDR1 is SGDLS and CDR2 is YYNGEE in the germline V gene. V was pared by 0 bases and J by 2 bases, with 9 bases between. The CDR3 region is CASSVARATYNEQFF. CDR3 DNA sequence: TGTGCCAGCAGCGTAGCGAGGGCGACCTACAATGAGCAGTTCTTC.

This clone was counted once. The gene calls are TRBV10-3 and TRBJ2-3; TRBD2 matches 10 bases. This CDR3 has 18 residues. Germline lookup yields CDR1 ENHRY and CDR2 SYGVKD. Trimming took 4 bases from V and 0 from J; bases not matched to a gene: 10. The chain's CDR3 is CAISGSQERGGSTDTQYF. CDR3 DNA: TGTGCCATCAGTGGATCTCAGGAGCGGGGGGGTAGCACAGATACGCAGTATTTT.